This T cell receptor beta chain was sequenced for a study of regulatory T cells in long-lasting Graves disease. On the study more broadly: Graves' patients with a new diagnosis had received antithyroid drugs under 3 months.

The time point is: newly diagnosed GD, antithyroid drugs for less than 3 months. The TCR library was made from RNA that had been extracted from PBMCs in TRIzol. Trimming took 0 bases from V and 1 from J, leaving 12 bases between them. This CDR3 has 16 amino acids. Per the germline V gene, CDR1 is ENHRY and CDR2 is SYGVKD. Sequencing libraries for TCR beta were prepared with iRepertoire HTBI primers and Arm-PCR of CDR3 regions. TCRdb reprocessed the multiplex PCR reads via MiXCR and lists one record per CDR3 protein. The sample lists roughly 500,000 distinct CDR3 sequences, approximately 12% occurring once. At least ten counts were recorded for this clonotype. This same sample was also part of a study on T cells in Graves' hyperthyroidism and ophthalmopathy.

This sample comprised peripheral blood mononuclear cells (PBMCs), obtained at new diagnosis, from a patient treated with antithyroid drugs. This receptor was taken from a man aged 25 to 45 with Graves disease. The chain joins TRBV10-3 to TRBJ1-1, with D maybe TRBD1 (5 bases). The CDR3 DNA reads TGTGCCATCAGTGAGTCAACAGGTCGAGGGAACACTGAAGCTTTCTTT. This codes for CAISESTGRGNTEAFF.